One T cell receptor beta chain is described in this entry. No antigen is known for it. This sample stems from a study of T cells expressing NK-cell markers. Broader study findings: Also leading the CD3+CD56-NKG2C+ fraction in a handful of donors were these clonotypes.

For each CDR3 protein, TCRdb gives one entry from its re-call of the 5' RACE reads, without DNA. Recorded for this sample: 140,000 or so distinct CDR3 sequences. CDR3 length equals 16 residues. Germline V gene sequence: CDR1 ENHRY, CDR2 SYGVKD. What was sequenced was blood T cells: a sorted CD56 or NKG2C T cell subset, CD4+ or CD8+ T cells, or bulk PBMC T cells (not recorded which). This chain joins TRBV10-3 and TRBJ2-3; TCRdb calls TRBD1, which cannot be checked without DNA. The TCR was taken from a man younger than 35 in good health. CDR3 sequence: CAIGPGPKLTTDTQYF.